Below, 2 T cell receptor beta chains from the same sample are listed, as sequenced in a study of T cells in Graves' hyperthyroidism and ophthalmopathy. Authors of the study amplified TCR beta CDR3 regions from RNA transcripts. Researchers ran a first-round RT-PCR on the TCR CDR3 using the HTBI primer set. TCRdb called the multiplex PCR reads again in MiXCR, with one record for every CDR3 protein. The sample includes some 420,000 distinct CDR3 sequences, roughly 13% of them seen just once. The sequenced sample was blood. All receptors come from a woman aged 18 to 35 with Graves' hyperthyroidism.

The chain joins TRBV19 to TRBJ1-1; D might be TRBD1 (5 bases). V lost 5 bases and J 5 bases, leaving 12 bases between the germline ends. The CDR3 covers 13 residues. Looked up from germline, CDR1 is LNHDA and CDR2 is SQIVND (reference sequence). The DNA for the CDR3 is TGTGCCAGTAGTTCAGGGCCGGGGACTGAAGCTTTCTTT. Amino acids: CASSSGPGTEAFF.

This clonotype was seen at least ten times. The V call is TRBV11-2, the J call TRBJ2-7; 10 nucleotides match TRBD2. V gave up 0 bases and J gave up 5 bases; unmatched junction bases: 10. Per germline, CDR1 SGHAT and CDR2 FQNNGV. This CDR3 spans 17 amino acids. The CDR3 sequence is CASSLEFSGRVLDEQYF. CDR3 coding DNA: TGTGCCAGCAGCTTAGAATTCAGCGGGAGGGTTCTCGACGAGCAGTACTTC.